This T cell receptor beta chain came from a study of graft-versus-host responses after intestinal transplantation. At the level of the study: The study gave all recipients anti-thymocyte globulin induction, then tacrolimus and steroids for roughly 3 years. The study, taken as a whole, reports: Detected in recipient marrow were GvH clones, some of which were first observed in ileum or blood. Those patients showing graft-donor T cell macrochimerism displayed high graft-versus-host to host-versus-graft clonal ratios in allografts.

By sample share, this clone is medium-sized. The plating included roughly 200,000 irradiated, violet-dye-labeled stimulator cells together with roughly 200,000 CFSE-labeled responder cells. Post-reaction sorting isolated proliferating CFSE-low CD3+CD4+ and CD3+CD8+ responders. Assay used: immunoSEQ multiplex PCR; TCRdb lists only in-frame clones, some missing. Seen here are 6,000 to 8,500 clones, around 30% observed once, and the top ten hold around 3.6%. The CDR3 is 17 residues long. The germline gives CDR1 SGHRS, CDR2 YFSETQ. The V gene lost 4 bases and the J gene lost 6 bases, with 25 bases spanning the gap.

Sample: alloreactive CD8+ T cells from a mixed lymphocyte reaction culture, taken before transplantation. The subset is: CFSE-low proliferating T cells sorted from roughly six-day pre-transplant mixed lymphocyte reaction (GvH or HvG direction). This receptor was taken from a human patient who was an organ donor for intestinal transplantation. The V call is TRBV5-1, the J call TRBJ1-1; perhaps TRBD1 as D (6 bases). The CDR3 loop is CASSLVPSRGSRAEAFF. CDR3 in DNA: TGCGCCAGCAGCCTCGTACCAAGCAGGGGATCGAGAGCTGAAGCTTTCTTT.